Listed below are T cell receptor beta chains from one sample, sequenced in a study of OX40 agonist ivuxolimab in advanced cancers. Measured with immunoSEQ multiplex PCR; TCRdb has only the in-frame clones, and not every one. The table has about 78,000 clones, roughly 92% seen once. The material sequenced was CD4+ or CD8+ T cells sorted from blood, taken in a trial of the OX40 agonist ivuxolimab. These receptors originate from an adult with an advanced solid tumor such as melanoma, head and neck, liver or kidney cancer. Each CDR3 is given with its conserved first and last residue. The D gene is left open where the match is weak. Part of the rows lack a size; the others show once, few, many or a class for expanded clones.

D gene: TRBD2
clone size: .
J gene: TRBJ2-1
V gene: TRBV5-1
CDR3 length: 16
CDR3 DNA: TGCGCCAGCAGCTGGGGACTAGCGGCTTCTTACAATGAGCAGTTCTTC
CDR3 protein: CASSWGLAASYNEQFF

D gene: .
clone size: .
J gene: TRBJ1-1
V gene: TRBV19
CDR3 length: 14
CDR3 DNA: TGTGCCAGTAGTCTAGACAATCCGAACACTGAAGCTTTCTTT
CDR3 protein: CASSLDNPNTEAFF

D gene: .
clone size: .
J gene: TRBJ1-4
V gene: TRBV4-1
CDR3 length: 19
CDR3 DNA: TGCGCCAGCAGCCGTCGACCCGCTCCCGCCGGAATAACTAATGAAAAACTGTTTTTT
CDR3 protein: CASSRRPAPAGITNEKLFF

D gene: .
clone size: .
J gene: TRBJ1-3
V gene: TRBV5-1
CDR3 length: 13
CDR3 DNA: TGCGCCAGCAGCTTGGGACTTCGAAACACCATATATTTT
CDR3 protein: CASSLGLRNTIYF

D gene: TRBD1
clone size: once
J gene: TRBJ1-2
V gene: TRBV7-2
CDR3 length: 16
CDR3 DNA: TGTGCCAGCAGCCCCGAAGGGACAGGGCCCTACTATGGCTACACCTTC
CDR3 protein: CASSPEGTGPYYGYTF

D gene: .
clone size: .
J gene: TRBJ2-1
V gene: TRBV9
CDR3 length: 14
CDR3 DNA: TGTGCCAGCAGCGTACAGACAGGTCAAAATGAGCAGTTCTTC
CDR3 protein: CASSVQTGQNEQFF

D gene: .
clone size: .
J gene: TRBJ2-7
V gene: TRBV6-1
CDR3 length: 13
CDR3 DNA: TGTGCCAGCAGTGAAGCGAACGATTACGAGCAGTACTTC
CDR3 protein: CASSEANDYEQYF

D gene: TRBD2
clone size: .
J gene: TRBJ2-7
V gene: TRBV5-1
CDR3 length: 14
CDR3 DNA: TGCGCCAGCAGCTTGACAGCGGGAGGACGCGAGCAGTACTTC
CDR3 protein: CASSLTAGGREQYF

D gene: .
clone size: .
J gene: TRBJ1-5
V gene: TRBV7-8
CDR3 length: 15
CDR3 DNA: TGTGCCAGCAGCGCGGCCCCCGGGGGCAATCAGCCCCAGCATTTT
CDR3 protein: CASSAAPGGNQPQHF

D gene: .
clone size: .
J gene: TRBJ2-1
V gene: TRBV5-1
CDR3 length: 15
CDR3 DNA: TGCGCCAGCAGCTTGGCGGGGATCCCCTACAATGAGCAGTTCTTC
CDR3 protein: CASSLAGIPYNEQFF

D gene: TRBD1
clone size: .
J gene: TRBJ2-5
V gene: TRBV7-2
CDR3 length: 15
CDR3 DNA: TGTGCCAGCAGCTTGACCGGGACAGGGCGCGAGACCCAGTACTTC
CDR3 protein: CASSLTGTGRETQYF

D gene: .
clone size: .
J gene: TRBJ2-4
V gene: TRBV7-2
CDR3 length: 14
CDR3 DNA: TGTGCCAGCAGCCCCTTAGGGGGGTCGAACATTCAGTACTTC
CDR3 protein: CASSPLGGSNIQYF

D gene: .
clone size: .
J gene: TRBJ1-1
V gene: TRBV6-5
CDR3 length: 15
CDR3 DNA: TGTGCCAGCAGTACCGTCTCCCTCGACGGGACTGAAGCTTTCTTT
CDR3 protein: CASSTVSLDGTEAFF

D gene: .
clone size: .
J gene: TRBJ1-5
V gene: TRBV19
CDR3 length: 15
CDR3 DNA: TGTGCCAGTCAGGAGGGAGACAGGCACAATCAGCCCCAGCATTTT
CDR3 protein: CASQEGDRHNQPQHF

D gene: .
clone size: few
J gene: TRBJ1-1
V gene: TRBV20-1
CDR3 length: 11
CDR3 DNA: TGCAGTGCTAGGAGTGACACTGAAGCTTTCTTT
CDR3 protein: CSARSDTEAFF

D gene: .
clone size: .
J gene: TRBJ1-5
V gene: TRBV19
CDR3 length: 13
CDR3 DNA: TGTGCCAGTAGTGTTTGGGGGAATCAGCCCCAGCATTTT
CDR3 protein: CASSVWGNQPQHF

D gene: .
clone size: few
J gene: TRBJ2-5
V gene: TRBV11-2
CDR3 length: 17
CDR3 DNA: TGTGCCAGCAGCCCAGCATTCGGCCAGTCGGGGCAAGAGACCCAGTACTTC
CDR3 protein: CASSPAFGQSGQETQYF

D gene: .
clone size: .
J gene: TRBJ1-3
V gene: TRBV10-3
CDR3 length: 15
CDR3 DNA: TGTGCCACGGGGGGCGGCGGACTGCGGGGAAACACCATATATTTT
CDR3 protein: CATGGGGLRGNTIYF

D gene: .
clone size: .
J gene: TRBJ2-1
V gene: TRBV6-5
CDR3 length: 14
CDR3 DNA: TGTGCCAGCAGTCGGCCGGGAATTTCTAATGAGCAGTTCTTC
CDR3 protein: CASSRPGISNEQFF

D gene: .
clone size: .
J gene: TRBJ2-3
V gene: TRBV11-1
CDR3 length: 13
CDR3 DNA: TGTGCCAGCAGCTTAGGTCCGGGGGATACGCAGTATTTT
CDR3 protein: CASSLGPGDTQYF

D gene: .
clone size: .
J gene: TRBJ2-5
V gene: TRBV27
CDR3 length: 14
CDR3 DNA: TGTGCCAGCAGCTTACAACGGTCCCAAGAGACCCAGTACTTC
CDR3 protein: CASSLQRSQETQYF

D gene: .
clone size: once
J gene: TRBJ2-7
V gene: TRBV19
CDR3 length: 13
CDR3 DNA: TGTGCCAGTAGTATTAGCGGACCCTACGAGCAGTACTTC
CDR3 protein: CASSISGPYEQYF

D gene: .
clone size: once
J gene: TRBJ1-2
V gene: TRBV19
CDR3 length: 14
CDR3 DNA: TGTGCCAGTAGTATCGAACGGACTAACTATGGCTACACCTTC
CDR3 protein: CASSIERTNYGYTF

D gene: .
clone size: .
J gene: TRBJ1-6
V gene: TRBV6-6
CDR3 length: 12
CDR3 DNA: TGTGCCAGCAGACCGGCCGACTCACCCCTCCACTTT
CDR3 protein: CASRPADSPLHF

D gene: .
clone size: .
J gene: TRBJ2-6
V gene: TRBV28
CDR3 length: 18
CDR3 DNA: TGTGCCAGCAGTTTCGATTTTGGGGTCAGGTCTGGGGCCAACGTCCTGACTTTC
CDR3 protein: CASSFDFGVRSGANVLTF

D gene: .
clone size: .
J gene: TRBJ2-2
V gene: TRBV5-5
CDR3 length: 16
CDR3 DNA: TGTGCCAGCAGCTTGGCCGGATACCGACATACCGGGGAGCTGTTTTTT
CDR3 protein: CASSLAGYRHTGELFF

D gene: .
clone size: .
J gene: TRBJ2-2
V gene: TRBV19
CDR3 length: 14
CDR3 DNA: TGTGCCAGTATCCAACAGATTAACACCGGGGAGCTGTTTTTT
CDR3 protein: CASIQQINTGELFF

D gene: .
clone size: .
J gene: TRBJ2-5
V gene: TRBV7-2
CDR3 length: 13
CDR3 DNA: TGTGCCAGCAGCTTAACGGTGCAAGAGACCCAGTACTTC
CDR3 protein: CASSLTVQETQYF

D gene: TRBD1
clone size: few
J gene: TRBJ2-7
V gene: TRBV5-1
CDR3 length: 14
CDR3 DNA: TGCGCCAGCAGCTGGACAGGGGGATCCTACGAGCAGTACTTC
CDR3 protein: CASSWTGGSYEQYF

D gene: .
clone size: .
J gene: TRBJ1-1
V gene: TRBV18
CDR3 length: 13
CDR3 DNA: TGTGCCAGCTCACCACCGTCGAACACTGAAGCTTTCTTT
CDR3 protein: CASSPPSNTEAFF

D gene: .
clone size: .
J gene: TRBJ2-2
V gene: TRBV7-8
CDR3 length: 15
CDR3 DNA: TGTGCCAGCAGCAAAGGCACGGAAGTCACCGGGGAGCTGTTTTTT
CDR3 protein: CASSKGTEVTGELFF

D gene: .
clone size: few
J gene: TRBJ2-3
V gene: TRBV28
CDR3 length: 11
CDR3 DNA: TGTGCCAGCAGTGGGGCCAGACCACAGTATTTT
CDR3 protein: CASSGARPQYF

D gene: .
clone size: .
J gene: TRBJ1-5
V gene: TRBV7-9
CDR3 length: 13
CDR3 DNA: TGTGCCAGCAGCTTACAGTTCGGACAGCCCCAGCATTTT
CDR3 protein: CASSLQFGQPQHF

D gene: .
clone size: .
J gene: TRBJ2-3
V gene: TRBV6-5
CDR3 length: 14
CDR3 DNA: TGTGCCAGCAGTTACCCCCCGGGTGGAGATACGCAGTATTTT
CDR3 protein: CASSYPPGGDTQYF

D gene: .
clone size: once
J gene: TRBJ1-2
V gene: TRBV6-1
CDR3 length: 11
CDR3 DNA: TGTGCCAGCAGTCAGGGTCGAGGCTACACCTTC
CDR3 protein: CASSQGRGYTF

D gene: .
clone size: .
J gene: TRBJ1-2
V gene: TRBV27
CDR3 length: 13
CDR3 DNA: TGTGCCAGCAGTTTTAGGAACAACTATGGCTACACCTTC
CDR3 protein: CASSFRNNYGYTF

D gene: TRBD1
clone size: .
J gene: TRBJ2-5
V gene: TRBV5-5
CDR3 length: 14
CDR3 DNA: TGTGCCAGCAGCTCCAGGACAGGGGAAGAGACCCAGTACTTC
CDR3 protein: CASSSRTGEETQYF

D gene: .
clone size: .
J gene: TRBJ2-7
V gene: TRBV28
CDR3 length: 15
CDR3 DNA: TGTGCCAGCACCTCGCCCGGGACGGGGACCTACGAGCAGTACTTC
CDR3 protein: CASTSPGTGTYEQYF

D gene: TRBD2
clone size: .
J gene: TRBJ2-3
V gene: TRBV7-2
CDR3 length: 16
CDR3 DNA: TGTGCCAGCAGCCTCCGACTAGCGGGCCTCACAGATACGCAGTATTTT
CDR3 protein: CASSLRLAGLTDTQYF

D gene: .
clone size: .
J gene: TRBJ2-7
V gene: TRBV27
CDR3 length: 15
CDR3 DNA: TGTGCCAGCAGTTTTGGTCAGGGCGAATGGTACGAGCAGTACTTC
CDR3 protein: CASSFGQGEWYEQYF

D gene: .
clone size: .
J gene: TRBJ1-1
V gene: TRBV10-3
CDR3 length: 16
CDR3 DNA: TGTGCCATCAGTGAGTCAACTTTGGATCTTTACACTGAAGCTTTCTTT
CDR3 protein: CAISESTLDLYTEAFF

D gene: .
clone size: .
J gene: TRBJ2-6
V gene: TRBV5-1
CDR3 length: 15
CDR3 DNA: TGCGCCAGCAGCTTGCAGGAAGGTGGGGCCAACGTCCTGACTTTC
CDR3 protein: CASSLQEGGANVLTF

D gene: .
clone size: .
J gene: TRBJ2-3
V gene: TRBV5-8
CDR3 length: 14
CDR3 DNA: TGTGCCAGCAGCTTGACTAGAGGCACAGATACGCAGTATTTT
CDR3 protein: CASSLTRGTDTQYF

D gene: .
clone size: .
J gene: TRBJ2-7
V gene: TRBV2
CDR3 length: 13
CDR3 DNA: TGTGCCAGCACCAACAGGGTTTTTTACGAGCAGTACTTC
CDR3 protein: CASTNRVFYEQYF

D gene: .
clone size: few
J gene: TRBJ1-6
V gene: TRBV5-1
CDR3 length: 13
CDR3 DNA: TGCGCCAGCAGCGGGACTTGGGATTCACCCCTCCACTTT
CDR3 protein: CASSGTWDSPLHF

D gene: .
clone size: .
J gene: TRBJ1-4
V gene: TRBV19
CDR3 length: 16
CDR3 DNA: TGTGCCAGTAGTACCACCCGGGGGGGCTTTCGAGAAAAACTGTTTTTT
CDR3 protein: CASSTTRGGFREKLFF

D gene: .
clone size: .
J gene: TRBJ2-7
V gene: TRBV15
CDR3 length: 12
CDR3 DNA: TGTGCCACCAGCAGAGCTGGGGACGAGCAGTACTTC
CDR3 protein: CATSRAGDEQYF